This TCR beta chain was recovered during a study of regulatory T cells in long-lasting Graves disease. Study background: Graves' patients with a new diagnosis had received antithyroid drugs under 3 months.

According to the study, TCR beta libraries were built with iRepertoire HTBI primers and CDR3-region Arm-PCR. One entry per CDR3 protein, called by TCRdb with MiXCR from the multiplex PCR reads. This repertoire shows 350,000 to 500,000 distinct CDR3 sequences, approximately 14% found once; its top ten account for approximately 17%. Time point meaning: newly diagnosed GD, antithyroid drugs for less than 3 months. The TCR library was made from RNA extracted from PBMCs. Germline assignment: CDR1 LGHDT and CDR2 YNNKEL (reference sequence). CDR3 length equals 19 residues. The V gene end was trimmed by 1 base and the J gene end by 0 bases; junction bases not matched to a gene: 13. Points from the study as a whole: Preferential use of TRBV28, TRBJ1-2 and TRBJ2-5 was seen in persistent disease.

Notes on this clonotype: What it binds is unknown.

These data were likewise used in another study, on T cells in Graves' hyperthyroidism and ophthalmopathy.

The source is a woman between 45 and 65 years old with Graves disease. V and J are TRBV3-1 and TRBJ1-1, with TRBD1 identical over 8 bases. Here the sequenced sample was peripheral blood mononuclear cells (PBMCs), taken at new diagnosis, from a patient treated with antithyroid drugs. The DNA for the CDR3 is TGTGCCAGCAGCCAAGCAAGCGGGTGGACAGGGACTATGAACACTGAAGCTTTCTTT. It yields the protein CASSQASGWTGTMNTEAFF.